What follows describes a single T cell receptor (beta chain). Study processing details: Nucleated cell counts were estimated from reference gene primer amplification. Libraries were prepared by immunoSEQ multiplex PCR; TCRdb keeps only in-frame clonotypes and omits some of them. The V and J calls and clone size were taken over from that table, and D and trimming were inferred from the DNA. The data hold nearly 200,000 clones, with about nine tenths observed a single time. These data originate in a study of blood T cell repertoires in COVID-19. J lost 11 bases, V lost 5 bases, and 7 bases had no gene match. This CDR3 contains 12 residues. Germline CDR1 and CDR2: LGHDT and YNNKEL (reference sequence).

This receptor was obtained from a woman aged 70-85 years with acute or convalescent COVID-19. Sequencing was done on a sample of peripheral blood. V gene TRBV3-1 (or the pseudogene TRBV3-2) combines with J gene TRBJ1-1, with 8 bases aligning to TRBD1. DNA of the CDR3: TGTGCCAGCAGCTCACAGGGGGGGAGGGCTTTCTTT. Protein product: CASSSQGGRAFF.